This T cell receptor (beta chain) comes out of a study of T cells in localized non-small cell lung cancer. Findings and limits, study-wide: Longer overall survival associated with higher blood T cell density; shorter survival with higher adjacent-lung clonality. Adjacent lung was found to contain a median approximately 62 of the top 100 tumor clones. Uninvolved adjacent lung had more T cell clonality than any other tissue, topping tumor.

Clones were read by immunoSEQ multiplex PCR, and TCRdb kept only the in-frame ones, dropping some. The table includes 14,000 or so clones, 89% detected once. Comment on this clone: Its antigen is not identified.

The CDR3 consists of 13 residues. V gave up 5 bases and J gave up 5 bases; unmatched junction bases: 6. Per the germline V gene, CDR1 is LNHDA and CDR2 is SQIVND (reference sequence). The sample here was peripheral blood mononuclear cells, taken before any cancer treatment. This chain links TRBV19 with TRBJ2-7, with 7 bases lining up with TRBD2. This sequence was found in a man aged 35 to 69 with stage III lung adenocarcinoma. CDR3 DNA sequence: TGTGCCAGTAGTGTGGGGGGGAGAAACGAGCAGTACTTC. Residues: CASSVGGRNEQYF.